A selection of T cell receptor beta chains follows, all from one sample in a study of blood T cell repertoires in COVID-19. Method: immunoSEQ multiplex PCR; TCRdb's copy keeps in-frame clones and lacks some. The sample has about 160,000 clones; 82% are singletons. Material for sequencing was peripheral blood. These TCRs come from a woman in her thirties or forties with COVID-19, enrolled during active disease. CDR3s include the opening cysteine and the closing phenylalanine or tryptophan. Each record gives: clone size, V gene, J gene, CDR3 protein. Not every row has a clone size; where given, it reads once, few, many or a size class.

clone size: NA; V gene: TRBV29-1; J gene: TRBJ2-2; CDR3 protein: CSAGTTGFAGELFF
clone size: NA; V gene: TRBV6-5; J gene: TRBJ2-1; CDR3 protein: CASSTGTREQFF
clone size: NA; V gene: TRBV18; J gene: TRBJ2-5; CDR3 protein: CASSSGLQETQYF
clone size: NA; V gene: TRBV4-2; J gene: TRBJ1-3; CDR3 protein: CASSHPTRVGGNTIYF
clone size: NA; V gene: TRBV10-3; J gene: TRBJ2-5; CDR3 protein: CAISESGTEETQYF
clone size: NA; V gene: TRBV15; J gene: TRBJ2-2; CDR3 protein: CATSRDQAGTTTGELFF
clone size: NA; V gene: TRBV19; J gene: TRBJ1-1; CDR3 protein: CASRDRVNTEAFF
clone size: many; V gene: TRBV7-6; J gene: TRBJ1-3; CDR3 protein: CASSSPETDSGNTIYF
clone size: NA; V gene: TRBV24-1; J gene: TRBJ2-2; CDR3 protein: CATSDFASSTGELFF
clone size: NA; V gene: TRBV7-9; J gene: TRBJ2-3; CDR3 protein: CASSITTSSTDTQYF
clone size: NA; V gene: TRBV3-1/TRBV3-2; J gene: TRBJ2-7; CDR3 protein: CASSQERPGQGAYEQYF
clone size: few; V gene: TRBV5-1; J gene: TRBJ2-5; CDR3 protein: CASSPGTGRAETQYF
clone size: NA; V gene: TRBV6-5; J gene: TRBJ1-3; CDR3 protein: CASSATGVFGNTIYF
clone size: NA; V gene: TRBV5-1; J gene: TRBJ2-1; CDR3 protein: CASSLEGLAVNEQFF
clone size: NA; V gene: TRBV15; J gene: TRBJ2-3; CDR3 protein: CATSRLAEATDTQYF
clone size: few; V gene: TRBV29-1; J gene: TRBJ2-5; CDR3 protein: CSGEGLGETQYF
clone size: NA; V gene: TRBV19; J gene: TRBJ2-2; CDR3 protein: CASSSRAGSPNTGELFF
clone size: many; V gene: TRBV6-1; J gene: TRBJ2-1; CDR3 protein: CASSEALRWAGVDNEQFF
clone size: few; V gene: TRBV11-2; J gene: TRBJ2-3; CDR3 protein: CASSLNAAGGEPDTQYF
clone size: NA; V gene: TRBV7-8; J gene: TRBJ2-3; CDR3 protein: CASSLGGLRVGNTQYF
clone size: NA; V gene: TRBV2; J gene: TRBJ1-5; CDR3 protein: CASTPEYSNQPQHF
clone size: NA; V gene: TRBV5-4; J gene: TRBJ2-7; CDR3 protein: CASSRQGYEQYF
clone size: once; V gene: TRBV7-7; J gene: TRBJ2-3; CDR3 protein: CAGSNIRDRSTDTQYF
clone size: NA; V gene: TRBV29-1; J gene: TRBJ1-1; CDR3 protein: CSVVSSPEAFF
clone size: NA; V gene: TRBV2; J gene: TRBJ2-2; CDR3 protein: CATDSGGGGTGELFF
clone size: NA; V gene: TRBV10-2; J gene: TRBJ1-2; CDR3 protein: CASRAGGDGYTF
clone size: NA; V gene: TRBV27; J gene: TRBJ2-1; CDR3 protein: CASPGPPVMKNEQFF
clone size: NA; V gene: TRBV6-5; J gene: TRBJ1-2; CDR3 protein: CASSYHRDGGYTF
clone size: NA; V gene: TRBV11-3; J gene: TRBJ2-3; CDR3 protein: CASSFGGNGDTQYF
clone size: NA; V gene: TRBV27; J gene: TRBJ1-5; CDR3 protein: CATKGQNSNQPQHF
clone size: NA; V gene: TRBV5-6; J gene: TRBJ2-3; CDR3 protein: CATSGLADTDTQYF
clone size: NA; V gene: TRBV5-1; J gene: TRBJ1-4; CDR3 protein: CASSGTGAINEKLFF
clone size: NA; V gene: TRBV2; J gene: TRBJ2-1; CDR3 protein: CASRTSDNEQFF
clone size: NA; V gene: TRBV14; J gene: TRBJ2-5; CDR3 protein: CASSHQDFQETQYF
clone size: NA; V gene: TRBV5-8; J gene: TRBJ1-3; CDR3 protein: CASTPVPGNTIYF
clone size: NA; V gene: TRBV7-9; J gene: TRBJ2-7; CDR3 protein: CASSIYRGQVDEQYF
clone size: NA; V gene: TRBV5-1; J gene: TRBJ2-1; CDR3 protein: CATGLAGGGEQFF
clone size: NA; V gene: TRBV5-6; J gene: TRBJ2-5; CDR3 protein: CASSAQGQGVIGETQYF
clone size: NA; V gene: TRBV14; J gene: TRBJ2-1; CDR3 protein: CASSSRLGVGYNEQFF
clone size: NA; V gene: TRBV30; J gene: TRBJ2-7; CDR3 protein: CAWRSPGTGYEQYF
clone size: once; V gene: TRBV28; J gene: TRBJ2-7; CDR3 protein: CASRGTGTYEQYF
clone size: NA; V gene: TRBV6-4; J gene: TRBJ2-1; CDR3 protein: CASSDSAGVGNEQFF
clone size: NA; V gene: TRBV24-1; J gene: TRBJ2-3; CDR3 protein: CATSDLLGDTQYF
clone size: NA; V gene: TRBV6-2/TRBV6-3; J gene: TRBJ1-4; CDR3 protein: CASNPLWTATNEKLFF
clone size: NA; V gene: TRBV6-2/TRBV6-3; J gene: TRBJ2-1; CDR3 protein: CASSLGTSGRAGYNEQFF
clone size: few; V gene: TRBV6-1; J gene: TRBJ2-7; CDR3 protein: CASSEAPLLPTSPGYEQYF
clone size: NA; V gene: TRBV20-1; J gene: TRBJ2-3; CDR3 protein: CSASQADTQYF